The entry below describes one T cell receptor beta chain. No antigen is known for it. The assay covered some 98,000 TCR templates per sample. The table came from immunoSEQ multiplex PCR; TCRdb's copy has only in-frame clones and leaves some out. The sample has more than 95,000 clones; about 92% are singletons. This sample is part of a study of siplizumab effects on memory and regulatory T cells. Study-wide points: Most alloreactive clones went unmapped to unstimulated subsets; only a minor fraction mapped. The naive T cell population seemed more diverse than memory cells and seemed a major contributor to the alloresponse. Suppressive activity of Tregs proliferating in siplizumab cultures remained unconfirmed.

Trimming took 0 bases from V and 2 from J; bases not matched to a gene: 6. Germline CDR1 is SGHRS and CDR2 is YFSETQ. The CDR3 length is 16 residues. The rearrangement uses TRBV5-1 and TRBJ2-3; 7 bases fit TRBD2. The sample comprised CD4+ T cells sorted from blood. The TCR sequence derives from a human donor in good health. CDR3 bases: TGCGCCAGCAGCTTGGCCGGGGCGGGGGACACAGATACGCAGTATTTT. This codes for CASSLAGAGDTDTQYF.